Each of the 19 T cell receptor beta chains below was sequenced from the same sample in a study of shared clonotypes between healthy human individuals. The protocol was immunoSEQ multiplex PCR, while the TCRdb copy is restricted to in-frame clones and leaves out a portion. The sample includes around 430,000 clones, roughly 80% seen only once; the top ten take approximately 13%. Material for sequencing was PBMCs. These TCRs come from a woman between 40 and 50 years old in good health. Some clones in this sample may be carry-over from other donors' samples.

The CDR3 DNA follows: TGTGCCAGCAGTTACTCGGCCTCCGATGAAAAACTGTTTTTT. Its translation: CASSYSASDEKLFF. The V call is TRBV6-5, the J call TRBJ1-4; D unresolved. There are 14 residues in the CDR3. Germline V gene lookup returns CDR1 MNHEY and CDR2 SVGAGI. V gave up 0 bases and J gave up 6 bases, with 8 bases separating them.

This rearrangement joins TRBV30 to TRBJ1-2; tentatively, D is TRBD1 (5 bases). Germline CDR1 and CDR2: GTSNPN and SVGIG (reference sequence). Trimming left V 2 bases short and J 8 bases short, with 15 bases between. The CDR3 has 13 residues. CDR3 protein: CAWSPGLDRGYTF. CDR3 nucleotide sequence: TGTGCCTGGAGTCCGGGACTAGACCGGGGCTACACCTTC.

The chain links TRBV9 to TRBJ2-5; 10 bases align to TRBD1. Per germline, CDR1 SGDLS and CDR2 YYNGEE. Trimming took 0 bases from V and 5 from J; bases not matched to a gene: 4. The CDR3 runs to 15 residues. This CDR3 reads CASSVVTGGEETQYF. Written as DNA, the CDR3 is TGTGCCAGCAGCGTAGTGACAGGGGGCGAGGAGACCCAGTACTTC.

The rearrangement links TRBV9 to TRBJ2-6, with 8 bases matching TRBD1. The germline V gene has CDR1 SGDLS and CDR2 YYNGEE. Trimming at V came to 6 bases and at J to 0 bases, leaving 8 bases not matched to a gene. CDR3 length: 17 amino acids. The CDR3 DNA reads as TGTGCCAGCAACCGAGGGACAGGACTCTCTGGGGCCAACGTCCTGACTTTC. Translating it yields CASNRGTGLSGANVLTF.

The chain carries TRBV7-6 and TRBJ2-1, with D tentatively TRBD2 (5 bases). The ends were cut back, 5 bases at V and 6 bases at J, with 20 bases in the middle. This CDR3 comprises 16 residues. Germline V lookup: CDR1 SGHVS, CDR2 FNYEAQ. CDR3 sequence reads: CASSLLGGSTSNEQFF. CDR3 nucleotide sequence: TGTGCCAGCAGCCTCCTTGGTGGGAGTACGAGCAATGAGCAGTTCTTC.

This chain joins TRBV29-1 and TRBJ1-1; the D gene is possibly TRBD1 (6 bases). V was shortened by 7 bases and J by 0 bases, with 12 bases between the two germline ends. The CDR3 has 13 residues. Germline V gives CDR1 SQVTM, CDR2 ANQGSEA. The CDR3 sequence is CSAKTGLNTEAFF. The CDR3 bases are TGCAGCGCTAAGACAGGCCTGAACACTGAAGCTTTCTTT.

This clone was counted many times. V is TRBV7-2 and J is TRBJ1-2, with D maybe TRBD1 (5 bases). This CDR3 is built from 18 residues. V lost 5 bases to trimming and J lost 0 bases, with 22 bases between them. CDR1 is SGHTA, CDR2 FQGNSA, per germline. CDR3 loop: CASSPPLGLGGPNYGYTF. DNA for the CDR3: TGTGCCAGCAGCCCTCCGTTGGGGCTTGGGGGACCTAACTATGGCTACACCTTC.

This clone has only a few counts. The chain employs TRBV5-1 and TRBJ2-2; possible D gene TRBD1, 6 bases. In germline, CDR1 is SGHRS, CDR2 YFSETQ. CDR3 length: 16 amino acids. The V end was cut by 3 bases, the J end by 5 bases, with 17 bases between. CDR3 protein: CASSSGQGTTTGELFF. The DNA for the CDR3 is TGCGCCAGCAGCTCTGGTCAGGGGACCACAACCGGGGAGCTGTTTTTT.

The CDR3 nucleotides read TGTGCCAGCAACCCCCCGGATCAGCCCCAGCATTTT. Translating gives CASNPPDQPQHF. The rearrangement links TRBV28 to TRBJ1-5, with D unclear. This CDR3 has 12 amino acids. V shed 7 bases and J shed 5 bases, with 9 bases lying between them. CDR1 and CDR2 from the germline V gene are MDHEN and SYDVKM.

The chain has TRBV5-1 and TRBJ2-2; D gene unclear. The V end was cut by 4 bases, the J end by 3 bases, with 22 bases between. The germline CDR1 and CDR2 sequences are SGHRS and YFSETQ. The CDR3 runs to 18 residues. CDR3 DNA: TGCGCCAGCAGCCCCCAGTTCTCGGGTAAGCGAGACACCGGGGAGCTGTTTTTT. It is translated as CASSPQFSGKRDTGELFF.

The chain carries TRBV25-1 and TRBJ1-1, with TRBD1 identical over 10 bases. There are 14 residues in the CDR3. J was trimmed by 5 bases and V by 9 bases; bases with no gene match: 9. The germline V gene has CDR1 MGHDK and CDR2 SYGVNS. The CDR3 is CASSTGGGMTEAFF. Here the CDR3 DNA reads TGTGCCAGTTCGACAGGGGGCGGGATGACTGAAGCTTTCTTT.

This sequence joins TRBV5-1 and TRBJ2-7, with a tentative D call TRBD1 (6 bases). The CDR3 runs to 15 residues. V lost 5 bases and J lost 0, with 15 bases in between. Per the germline V gene, CDR1 is SGHRS and CDR2 is YFSETQ. The CDR3 loop reads CASRPIGQSSYEQYF. The CDR3 bases are TGCGCCAGCAGACCAATAGGACAGAGCTCCTACGAGCAGTACTTC.

The chain carries TRBV5-8 and TRBJ2-4; 9 bases agree with TRBD1. CDR3 length: 18 amino acids. The V and J ends lost 6 bases and 2 bases, in that order; junction bases with no gene match: 15. Germline CDR1 and CDR2: SGHTS and YDEGEE. The CDR3 reads CASITEPWTGVTKNIQYF. The DNA of the CDR3 is TGTGCCAGCATTACCGAACCATGGACAGGGGTTACCAAAAACATTCAGTACTTC. The variable domain in full, completed from reference TRBV5-8 and TRBJ2-4, reads EAGVTQSPTHLIKTRGQQATLRCSPISGHTSVYWYQQALGLGLQFLLWYDEGEERNRGNFPPRFSGRQFPNYSSELNVNALELEDSALYLCASITEPWTGVTKNIQYFGAGTRLSVL.

This clone was recorded once. This chain links TRBV27 with TRBJ2-5; 7 bases fit TRBD2. The CDR3 consists of 15 residues. V dropped 5 bases and J dropped 1; count of bases not matched to a gene: 7. Germline V gene data show CDR1 as MNHEY and CDR2 as SMNVEV (reference sequence). The CDR3 nucleotides read TGTGCCAGCAGTCCCTCTAGCGGATTCCAAGAGACCCAGTACTTC. Translating it yields CASSPSSGFQETQYF.

The rearrangement links TRBV5-5 to TRBJ1-5, with 7 bases aligning to TRBD1. V was clipped by 4 bases and J by 3 bases; unmatched bases: 4. This CDR3 is built from 14 residues. Germline CDR1 SGHKS, CDR2 YYEKEE (reference sequence). Here the CDR3 DNA reads TGTGCCAGCAGCAAGGGGGCGGTCAATCAGCCCCAGCATTTT. Translated, it gives CASSKGAVNQPQHF.

The chain carries TRBV28 and TRBJ1-2; TRBD1 is a possible D gene (6 bases). CDR3 length: 14 amino acids. The germline CDR1 and CDR2 sequences are MDHEN and SYDVKM. Trimming pared 8 bases from V and 3 bases from J, leaving 16 bases between. CDR3 sequence (DNA): TGTGCCAGCTCCCCGGGGGGCCTCCACTATGGCTACACCTTC. It codes for CASSPGGLHYGYTF.

This sequence joins TRBV5-5 and TRBJ1-1; weak D call: TRBD1 (5 bases). This CDR3 is built from 13 residues. Germline lookup yields CDR1 SGHKS and CDR2 YYEKEE (reference sequence). Trimming stripped 4 bases from V and 7 bases from J, with 14 bases between. DNA for the CDR3: TGTGCCAGCAGCCCCTCAGGGAGGAATGAAGCTTTCTTT. Translated, it gives CASSPSGRNEAFF.

This chain joins TRBV6-5 and TRBJ2-7; TRBD1 agrees at 7 bases. This CDR3 has 16 residues. The V and J ends lost 1 base and 0 bases, in that order; junction bases with no gene match: 6. Germline V gives CDR1 MNHEY, CDR2 SVGAGI. The CDR3 DNA sequence: TGTGCCAGCAGTTACTGGGGACAGTCGACCTCCTACGAGCAGTACTTC. This translates into CASSYWGQSTSYEQYF.

This chain links TRBV30 with TRBJ2-3; TRBD1 matches at 8 bases. From germline, CDR1 is GTSNPN and CDR2 SVGIG (reference sequence). The CDR3 spans 17 residues. V lost 0 bases to trimming and J lost 4 bases; unmatched junction nucleotides: 12. CDR3 in DNA: TGTGCCTGGAGTGTCAGGCGGTCAGGGGGCCTTGCAGATACGCAGTATTTT. It is translated as CAWSVRRSGGLADTQYF.